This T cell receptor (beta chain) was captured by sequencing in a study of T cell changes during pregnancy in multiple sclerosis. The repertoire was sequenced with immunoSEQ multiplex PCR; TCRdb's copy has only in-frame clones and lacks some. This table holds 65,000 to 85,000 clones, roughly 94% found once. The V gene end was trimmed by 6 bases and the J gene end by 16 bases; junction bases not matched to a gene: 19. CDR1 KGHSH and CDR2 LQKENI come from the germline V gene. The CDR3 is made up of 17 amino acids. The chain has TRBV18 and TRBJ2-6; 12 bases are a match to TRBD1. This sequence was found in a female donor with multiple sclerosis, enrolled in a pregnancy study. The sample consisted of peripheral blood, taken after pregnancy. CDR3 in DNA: TGTGCCAGCTCGCCTTTACCGGGGACAGGGGGCGACGACCAACTGACTTTC. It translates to CASSPLPGTGGDDQLTF.